A selection of T cell receptor beta chains follows, all from one sample in a study of CD8 T cells in Susac syndrome. TCRdb passed the immunoSEQ multiplex PCR reads through MiXCR, listing each CDR3 protein once. This table has 140,000 or so distinct CDR3 sequences, approximately 96% appearing once. Material for sequencing was CD4+ T cells from PBMCs. These receptors all come from a human donor with Susac syndrome. The CDR3 runs from the conserved cysteine through the conserved F or W. The D gene is left open where the match is weak. Clone size is not always given. Where it is, it says once, few, many or a class for expanded clones.

>NA|TRBJ2-7|TRBV12-3/TRBV12-4|NA
CASSLSRDTSYEQYF
TGTGCCAGCAGTTTAAGTCGGGATACCTCCTACGAGCAGTACTTC
>once|TRBJ2-7|TRBV7-9|NA
CASSLGLPPYEQYF
TGTGCCAGCAGCTTGGGGCTACCACCCTACGAGCAGTACTTC
>NA|TRBJ1-5|TRBV12-3/TRBV12-4|NA
CASNQGIGQPQHF
TGTGCCAGCAACCAGGGGATTGGCCAGCCCCAGCATTTT
>NA|TRBJ2-1|TRBV12-3/TRBV12-4|NA
CASSRQHEQFF
TGTGCCAGCAGCCGACAGCATGAGCAGTTCTTC
>NA|TRBJ2-7|TRBV28|TRBD2
CASSVAGYEQYF
TGTGCCAGCAGTGTAGCGGGGTACGAGCAGTACTTC
>NA|TRBJ2-1|TRBV24-1|TRBD1
CATSEAGTGSYNEQFF
TGTGCCACCAGTGAGGCCGGGACAGGCTCCTACAATGAGCAGTTCTTC
>NA|TRBJ2-7|TRBV20-1|TRBD2
CSARVALAGDHEQYF
TGCAGTGCTAGAGTAGCACTAGCGGGAGACCACGAGCAGTACTTC
>once|TRBJ1-5|TRBV12-3/TRBV12-4|NA
CASSSERAGQPQHF
TGTGCCAGCAGTTCCGAAAGGGCGGGTCAGCCCCAGCATTTT
>NA|TRBJ2-5|TRBV29-1|NA
CSVFGTYQETQYF
TGCAGCGTCTTCGGGACGTACCAAGAGACCCAGTACTTC
>few|TRBJ2-3|TRBV28|NA
CASRPHSTDTQYF
TGTGCCAGCAGGCCCCATAGCACAGATACGCAGTATTTT
>once|TRBJ1-1|TRBV18|NA
CASSPQALNTEAFF
TGTGCCAGCTCACCACAGGCGTTGAACACTGAAGCTTTCTTT
>NA|TRBJ2-3|TRBV4-1|NA
CASSQDDKGFRSLRMDTQYF
TGCGCCAGCAGCCAAGATGATAAGGGTTTCAGGTCCCTCCGCATGGATACGCAGTATTTT
>NA|TRBJ2-4|TRBV15|NA
CATSRGSGLAKNIQYF
TGTGCCACCAGCAGAGGTAGCGGATTAGCCAAAAACATTCAGTACTTC
>few|TRBJ2-3|TRBV7-9|NA
CASSTTDTQYF
TGTGCCAGCAGCACCACAGATACGCAGTATTTT
>NA|TRBJ2-4|TRBV7-2|NA
CASSNRAGKNIQYF
TGTGCCAGCAGCAACAGGGCTGGCAAAAACATTCAGTACTTC
>NA|TRBJ2-7|TRBV7-9|NA
CASSLALSGTLYEQYF
TGTGCCAGCAGCTTAGCGCTCTCCGGGACACTCTACGAGCAGTACTTC
>NA|TRBJ2-1|TRBV12-3/TRBV12-4|NA
CASSFRGYNEQFF
TGTGCCAGCAGTTTCCGCGGCTACAATGAGCAGTTCTTC
>NA|TRBJ1-1|TRBV4-1|NA
CASSPPGAHTEAFF
TGCGCCAGCAGCCCCCCGGGGGCCCACACTGAAGCTTTCTTT
>NA|TRBJ1-6|TRBV20-1|TRBD1
CSARGQGTSYNSPLHF
TGCAGTGCCCGGGGACAGGGGACGTCCTATAATTCACCCCTCCACTTT
>few|TRBJ1-2|TRBV5-4|NA
CASSLDYRGDYGYTF
TGTGCCAGCAGCTTGGACTATCGGGGGGACTATGGCTACACCTTC
>once|TRBJ1-5|TRBV20-1|NA
CSAVRRALASNQPQHF
TGCAGTGCTGTACGACGAGCCTTAGCGAGCAATCAGCCCCAGCATTTT
>NA|TRBJ2-7|TRBV4-2|TRBD1
CASSQRTGEGYEQYF
TGTGCCAGCAGCCAAAGGACAGGGGAAGGGTACGAGCAGTACTTC
>NA|TRBJ2-5|TRBV12-3/TRBV12-4|NA
CASSSGALGETQYF
TGTGCCAGCTCTTCCGGGGCCCTGGGGGAGACCCAGTACTTC
>NA|TRBJ2-3|TRBV6-4|TRBD1
CASSVGDSTDTQYF
TGTGCCAGCAGTGTGGGGGACAGTACAGATACGCAGTATTTT
>NA|TRBJ2-1|TRBV4-1|TRBD1
CASSQTGTGKPGNEQFF
TGCGCCAGCAGCCAAACCGGGACAGGGAAGCCAGGGAATGAGCAGTTCTTC
>NA|TRBJ2-7|TRBV28|NA
CASTSGTVGYEQYF
TGTGCCAGCACCTCGGGGACGGTGGGATACGAGCAGTACTTC
>once|TRBJ2-1|TRBV12-3/TRBV12-4|TRBD1
CASSPGTGGRYEQFF
TGTGCCAGCAGCCCCGGGACAGGGGGCAGGTATGAGCAGTTCTTC
>NA|TRBJ2-6|TRBV10-3|NA
CAISTGNGANVLTF
TGTGCCATCTCTACAGGCAATGGGGCCAACGTCCTGACTTTC
>NA|TRBJ2-7|TRBV20-1|TRBD1
CSARDGTGGYEQYF
TGCAGTGCTAGAGATGGGACAGGGGGGTACGAGCAGTACTTC
>NA|TRBJ1-3|TRBV12-3/TRBV12-4|NA
CASSFSRQGTIYF
TGTGCCAGCAGTTTTTCTCGCCAGGGGACCATATATTTT